What follows describes a single T cell receptor (beta chain). Distinct nucleotide sequences in the sample also encode this CDR3. Assay: immunoSEQ multiplex PCR; the TCRdb copy retains only in-frame clones and omits some. Here the sample spans about 180,000 clones, approximately 85% being singletons. Germline trimming cut 2 bases from V and 7 bases from J; bases unmatched to any gene: 8. This CDR3 contains 15 residues. Germline V lookup: CDR1 MNHNS, CDR2 SASEGT. This entry is derived from a study of blood T cell repertoires in COVID-19. Study at large: The analysed material was cDNA or gDNA that came from T cells, B-cell-depleted T cells, or PBMCs.

The specimen was peripheral blood. The receptor was derived from a woman older than 75 with acute or convalescent COVID-19. The genes are TRBV6-1 and TRBJ1-5; 7 positions agree with TRBD1. Here the CDR3 DNA reads TGTGCCAGCAGTGAAAACAGGGGCTCTGGGCAGCCCCAGCATTTT. Protein sequence: CASSENRGSGQPQHF.